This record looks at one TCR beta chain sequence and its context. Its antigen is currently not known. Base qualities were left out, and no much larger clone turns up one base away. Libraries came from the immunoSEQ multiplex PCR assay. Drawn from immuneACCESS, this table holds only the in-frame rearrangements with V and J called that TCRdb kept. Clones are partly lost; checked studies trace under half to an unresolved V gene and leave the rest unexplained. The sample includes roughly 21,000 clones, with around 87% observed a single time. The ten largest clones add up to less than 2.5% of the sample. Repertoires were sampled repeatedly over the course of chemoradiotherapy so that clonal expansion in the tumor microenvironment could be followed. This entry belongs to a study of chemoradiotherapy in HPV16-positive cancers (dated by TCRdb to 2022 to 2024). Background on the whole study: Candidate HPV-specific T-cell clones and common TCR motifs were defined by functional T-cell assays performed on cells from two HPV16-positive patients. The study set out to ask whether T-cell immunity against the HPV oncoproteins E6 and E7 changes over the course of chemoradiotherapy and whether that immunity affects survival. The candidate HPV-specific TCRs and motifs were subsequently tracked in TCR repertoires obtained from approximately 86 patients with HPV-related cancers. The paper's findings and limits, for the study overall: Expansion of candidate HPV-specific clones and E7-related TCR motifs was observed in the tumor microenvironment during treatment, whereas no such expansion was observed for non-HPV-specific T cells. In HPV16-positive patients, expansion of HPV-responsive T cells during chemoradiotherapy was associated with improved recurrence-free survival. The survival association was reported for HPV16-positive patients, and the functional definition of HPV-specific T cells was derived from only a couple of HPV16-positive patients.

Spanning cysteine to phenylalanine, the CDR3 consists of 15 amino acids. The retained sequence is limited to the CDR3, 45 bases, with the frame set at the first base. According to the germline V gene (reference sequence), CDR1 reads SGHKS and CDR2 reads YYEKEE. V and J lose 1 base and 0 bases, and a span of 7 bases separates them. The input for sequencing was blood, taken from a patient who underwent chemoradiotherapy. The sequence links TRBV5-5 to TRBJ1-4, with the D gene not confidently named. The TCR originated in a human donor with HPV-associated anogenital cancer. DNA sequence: TGTGCCAGCAGCTTGTCGCACGCAACTAATGAAAAACTGTTTTTT. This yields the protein CASSLSHATNEKLFF.